This T cell receptor beta chain was documented in a study of T-cell reconstitution after alpha-beta-depleted transplantation in children. Unique molecular identifiers were built into the TCRbeta library. MiXCR was run by TCRdb on the PCR reads, yielding one entry per CDR3 protein. The sample holds 150,000 to 200,000 distinct CDR3 sequences, about 6.4% seen once. The length of the CDR3 is 19 residues. Germline V CDR1 and CDR2: SGHAT, FQNNGV. After removal of 6 bases from V and 0 bases from J, the junction contained 9 bases not matched to a gene. This receptor was taken from a human donor who donated a stem cell graft to a child with Wiskott-Aldrich syndrome. The source was PBMCs from the stem cell graft donor, collected from the stem cell graft. The chain uses TRBV11-2 and TRBJ2-2, with 14 positions matching TRBD2. The CDR3 sequence: CASRETGTSGGPNTGELFF. The CDR3, as DNA: TGTGCCAGCAGAGAGACCGGGACTAGCGGGGGTCCGAACACCGGGGAGCTGTTTTTT.